The 22 T cell receptor beta chains in this list originate from one sample, sequenced in a study of blood T cell repertoires in COVID-19. Profiled with immunoSEQ multiplex PCR; TCRdb holds only in-frame clones, not every one. The data show about 340,000 clones, approximately 87% seen once. What was sequenced was peripheral blood. The receptors originated from a woman between 50 and 59 years old with COVID-19, enrolled during active disease.

The V and J genes are TRBV10-3 and TRBJ2-7, with 10 positions matching TRBD2. The CDR3 consists of 15 residues. The ends lost 10 bases at V and 6 bases at J; junction bases unmatched: 15. Germline values: CDR1 ENHRY, CDR2 SYGVKD. The CDR3 loop reads CATNIAGGRLSEQYF. Here the CDR3 DNA reads TGTGCCACCAATATAGCGGGAGGCCGTTTGAGCGAGCAGTACTTC.

This clone appeared a single time. The gene calls are TRBV7-8 and TRBJ1-2; D might be TRBD1 (5 bases). This CDR3 comprises 14 residues. In germline, CDR1 is SGHVS, CDR2 FQNEAQ. V dropped 0 bases and J dropped 4 bases, with 9 bases sitting between them. The CDR3 sequence is CASSLARASYGYTF. DNA for the CDR3: TGTGCCAGCAGCTTAGCCAGGGCCTCCTATGGCTACACCTTC.

CDR3 sequence reads: CASSHVVGTQTRGNEQFF. The CDR3 nucleotides read TGTGCCAGCAGCCATGTTGTCGGGACTCAAACTCGGGGCAATGAGCAGTTCTTC. The chain employs TRBV4-2 and TRBJ2-1; weak D call: TRBD2 (6 bases). CDR1 is LGHNA, CDR2 YNFKEQ, per germline. The CDR3 spans 18 residues. V lost 3 bases, J lost 6 bases, and 24 bases lay in between.

The J gene is TRBJ1-2, the V gene TRBV19; 7 bases line up with TRBD1. CDR3 size: 17 residues. CDR1 is LNHDA and CDR2 is SQIVND in the germline V gene (reference sequence). V lost 4 bases to trimming and J lost 3 bases; unmatched junction nucleotides: 14. CDR3 sequence reads: CASSTRQGSTTDYGYTF. The CDR3 DNA is TGTGCCAGTAGTACTCGACAGGGAAGTACAACAGACTATGGCTACACCTTC.

The chain is built from TRBV18 and TRBJ1-3; a weak D match, TRBD1 (6 bases). The CDR3 is 16 amino acids. Germline CDR1 KGHSH, CDR2 LQKENI. The V gene lost 3 bases and the J gene lost 3 bases, with 15 bases spanning the gap. As DNA, the CDR3 is TGTGCCAGCTCACCCAGTCGGGGGGCGCGTGGAAACACCATATATTTT. Amino acid sequence: CASSPSRGARGNTIYF.

The chain couples TRBV12-3 or TRBV12-4 to TRBJ2-1; 7 bases match TRBD2. Trimming took 8 bases from V and 5 from J; bases not matched to a gene: 6. The CDR3 has 13 residues. Here the CDR3 DNA reads TGTGCCAGCCGGGGACTACCTAACAATGAGCAGTTCTTC. It is translated as CASRGLPNNEQFF.

This clone has a handful of counts. The chain couples TRBV5-1 to TRBJ1-3; TRBD1 matches 10 bases. Germline assignment: CDR1 SGHRS and CDR2 YFSETQ. The CDR3 runs to 15 residues. With V trimmed by 4 bases and J by 3 bases, 4 bases remained unmatched. For the CDR3, the DNA is TGCGCCAGCAGCAGACAGGGGGCACTTGGAAACACCATATATTTT. Translating gives CASSRQGALGNTIYF.

V and J are TRBV6-6 and TRBJ1-1; D unclear. The germline CDR1 and CDR2 sequences are MNHNY and SVGAGI (reference sequence). V was pared by 5 bases and J by 10 bases, with 23 bases between. The CDR3 extends over 15 amino acids. DNA for the CDR3: TGTGCCAGCAGTACGACCCTAACATTGAGGCCCCGAGCTTTCTTT. This encodes CASSTTLTLRPRAFF.

This sequence joins TRBV29-1 and TRBJ1-2; tentatively, D is TRBD1 (6 bases). This CDR3 region has 15 residues. The V gene's germline CDR1 is SQVTM and CDR2 ANQGSEA. The V end was cut by 4 bases, the J end by 7 bases, with 22 bases between. The CDR3 is CSVVGGGGRAVGYTF. In nucleotides, the CDR3 is TGCAGCGTTGTTGGGGGAGGGGGACGGGCTGTTGGCTACACCTTC. Based on the CDR3 plus reference TRBV29-1 and TRBJ1-2, the full variable domain is SAVISQKPSRDICQRGTSLTIQCQVDSQVTMMFWYRQQPGQSLTLIATANQGSEATYESGFVIDKFPISRPNLTFSTLTVSNMSPEDSSIYLCSVVGGGGRAVGYTFGSGTRLTVV.

This rearrangement joins TRBV5-1 to TRBJ1-4, with 8 bases aligning to TRBD1. The germline V gene has CDR1 SGHRS and CDR2 YFSETQ. The CDR3 runs 20 residues. The junction had 15 bases not matched to a gene; V was cut back by 2 bases and J by 0 bases. The CDR3 DNA reads TGCGCCAGCAGCTTCCAAGGCCGTAGGACAGGGCCCGCAACTAATGAAAAACTGTTTTTT. This encodes CASSFQGRRTGPATNEKLFF.

A single count supports this clone. V and J are TRBV6-5 and TRBJ2-7; 9 bases align to TRBD1. This CDR3 spans 15 amino acids. V lost 6 bases to trimming and J lost 5 bases; unmatched junction nucleotides: 11. CDR1 and CDR2 from the germline V gene are MNHEY and SVGAGI. The CDR3 DNA follows: TGTGCCAGCAGGGACAGGGGTGGTGGTACCCACGAGCAGTACTTC. It codes for CASRDRGGGTHEQYF.

V usage is TRBV11-2 and J usage is TRBJ2-5; TRBD1 matches 9 bases. Germline CDR1 and CDR2: SGHAT and FQNNGV. Unmatched junction bases numbered 4, after V lost 3 bases and J lost 2 bases. The length of the CDR3 is 15 residues. As DNA, the CDR3 is TGTGCCAGCAGCTTGTACAGGGGGCGGCAAGAGACCCAGTACTTC. Translation gives CASSLYRGRQETQYF.

This clone was recorded once. This rearrangement joins TRBV6-5 to TRBJ2-7, with D hard to call. The germline gives CDR1 MNHEY, CDR2 SVGAGI. This CDR3 spans 12 amino acids. The V end was cut by 7 bases, the J end by 10 bases, with 17 bases between. The CDR3 nucleotides read TGTGCCAGCACCTCCCCGTCCCGAGTTCAGTACTTC. This translates into CASTSPSRVQYF.

The chain couples TRBV19 to TRBJ1-2, with 7 bases fitting TRBD1. Trimming at V came to 2 bases and at J to 4 bases, leaving 7 bases not matched to a gene. The length of the CDR3 is 15 residues. Germline values: CDR1 LNHDA, CDR2 SQIVND (reference sequence). The CDR3 DNA follows: TGTGCCAGTAGTATATCACAGGGGCACGGCTATGGCTACACCTTC. Translating it yields CASSISQGHGYGYTF.

This rearrangement joins TRBV5-6 to TRBJ2-7, with D hard to call. Deletions cut 4 bases from V and 0 bases from J, with 8 bases between. CDR1 SGHDT and CDR2 YYEEEE come from the germline V gene. The CDR3 runs 13 residues. The CDR3 DNA follows: TGTGCCAGCAGCCCGAGAGGCTCCTACGAGCAGTACTTC. It encodes CASSPRGSYEQYF.

The chain carries TRBV20-1 and TRBJ1-2; maybe TRBD1 (6 bases). The V gene's germline CDR1 is DFQATT and CDR2 SNEGSKA (reference sequence). The V end was cut by 5 bases, the J end by 6 bases, with 10 bases between. CDR3 length: 11 amino acids. The CDR3, as DNA: TGCAGTGCTTACAGGGAGAATGGCTACACCTTC. This codes for CSAYRENGYTF.

This clone was picked up one time. The chain has TRBV28 and TRBJ2-6, with 7 bases that match TRBD2. This CDR3 spans 17 amino acids. The germline CDR1 and CDR2 sequences are MDHEN and SYDVKM. V trimming: 6 bases; J trimming: 4 bases; junction bases outside the gene matches: 12. For the CDR3, the DNA is TGTGCCAGCAGGACCCCGGGAGGCGGACGGGGGGCCAACGTCCTGACTTTC. Its protein is CASRTPGGGRGANVLTF.

The J gene is TRBJ2-3, the V gene TRBV6-1; tentatively, D is TRBD2 (5 bases). V was cut by 1 base and J by 4 bases, with 15 bases left in between. Germline V gene sequence: CDR1 MNHNS, CDR2 SASEGT. The CDR3 consists of 16 residues. Here the CDR3 reads CASSEGSASLSDTQYF. The CDR3 nucleotides are TGTGCCAGCAGTGAAGGTAGCGCCTCGCTCTCAGATACGCAGTATTTT.

This clone showed up just once. CDR3 residues: CASSAQGADTQYF. In DNA form, the CDR3 reads TGTGCCAGCAGTGCACAGGGCGCAGATACGCAGTATTTT. The chain couples TRBV2 to TRBJ2-3, with TRBD1 as a possible D gene (6 bases). Trimming removed 4 bases at V and 4 bases at J, with 9 bases between. Germline V gene lookup returns CDR1 SNHLY and CDR2 FYNNEI. The CDR3 contains 13 residues.

Points on this clone: A read error may account for a junction end that differs from germline. The gene calls are TRBV4-3 and TRBJ2-3; D is perhaps TRBD2 (5 bases). Germline assignment: CDR1 LGHNA and CDR2 YSLEER. The CDR3 covers 16 residues. CDR3 DNA sequence: TGCGCCAGCAGCCAAGTAACGGGGAGAATCCCAGATACACAGTATTTT. It yields the protein CASSQVTGRIPDTQYF.

The CDR3 coding sequence is TGTGCCAGCATCCTGGGACTACACACAGATACGCAGTATTTT. Translating it yields CASILGLHTDTQYF. The chain links TRBV6-5 to TRBJ2-3, with 7 bases aligning to TRBD2. The J segment lost 2 bases and the V segment lost 7 bases, leaving 6 bases of the junction unmatched. Per the germline V gene, CDR1 is MNHEY and CDR2 is SVGAGI. This CDR3 is built from 14 residues.

This chain's CDR3 is CASSQASGRGEQFF. The CDR3 DNA reads as TGCGCCAGCAGCCAAGCCAGCGGGAGAGGTGAGCAGTTCTTC. This chain joins TRBV4-1 and TRBJ2-1; 8 bases match TRBD2. The CDR3 totals 14 residues. Trimming cost V 1 base and J 9 bases; bases outside gene matches: 5. CDR1 and CDR2 from the germline V gene are MGHRA and YSYEKL.